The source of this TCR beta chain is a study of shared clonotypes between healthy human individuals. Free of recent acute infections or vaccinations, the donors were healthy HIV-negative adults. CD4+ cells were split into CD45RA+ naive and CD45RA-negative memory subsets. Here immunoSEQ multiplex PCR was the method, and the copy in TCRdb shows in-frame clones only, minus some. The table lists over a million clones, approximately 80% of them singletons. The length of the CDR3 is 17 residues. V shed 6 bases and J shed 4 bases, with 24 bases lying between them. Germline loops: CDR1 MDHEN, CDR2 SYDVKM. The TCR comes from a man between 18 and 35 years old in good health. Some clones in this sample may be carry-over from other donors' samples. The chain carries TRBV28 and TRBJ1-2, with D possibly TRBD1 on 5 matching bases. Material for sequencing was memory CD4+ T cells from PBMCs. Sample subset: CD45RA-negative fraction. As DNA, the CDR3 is TGTGCCAGCAGCGACACCCCCGGGGCCCTGGAAGGCTATGGCTACACCTTC. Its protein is CASSDTPGALEGYGYTF.